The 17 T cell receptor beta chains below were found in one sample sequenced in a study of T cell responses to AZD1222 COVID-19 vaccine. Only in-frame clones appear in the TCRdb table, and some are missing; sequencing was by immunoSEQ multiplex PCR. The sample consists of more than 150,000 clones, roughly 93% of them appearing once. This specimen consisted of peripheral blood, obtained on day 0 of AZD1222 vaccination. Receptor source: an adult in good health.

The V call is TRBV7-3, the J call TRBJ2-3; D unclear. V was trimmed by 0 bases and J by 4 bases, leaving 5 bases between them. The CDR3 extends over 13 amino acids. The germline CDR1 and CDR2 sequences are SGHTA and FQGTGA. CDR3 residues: CASSLTPPDTQYF. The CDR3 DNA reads TGTGCCAGCAGCTTAACACCGCCAGATACGCAGTATTTT. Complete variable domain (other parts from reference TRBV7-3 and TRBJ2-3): GAGVSQTPSNKVTEKGKYVELRCDPISGHTALYWYRQSLGQGPEFLIYFQGTGAADDSGLPNDRFFAVRPEGSVSTLKIQRTERGDSAVYLCASSLTPPDTQYFGPGTRLTVL.

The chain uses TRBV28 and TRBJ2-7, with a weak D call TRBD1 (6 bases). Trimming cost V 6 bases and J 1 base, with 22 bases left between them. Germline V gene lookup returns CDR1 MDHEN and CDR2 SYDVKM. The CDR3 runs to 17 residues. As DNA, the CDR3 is TGTGCCAGCAGCCATAACTTAGGCAGAGGACAGTCCTACGAGCAGTACTTC. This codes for CASSHNLGRGQSYEQYF.

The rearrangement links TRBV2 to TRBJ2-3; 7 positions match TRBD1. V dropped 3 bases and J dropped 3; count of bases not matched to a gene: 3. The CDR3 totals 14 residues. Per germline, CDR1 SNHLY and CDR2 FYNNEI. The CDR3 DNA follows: TGTGCCAGCAGTGACAACAGGGGAACAGATACGCAGTATTTT. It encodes CASSDNRGTDTQYF.

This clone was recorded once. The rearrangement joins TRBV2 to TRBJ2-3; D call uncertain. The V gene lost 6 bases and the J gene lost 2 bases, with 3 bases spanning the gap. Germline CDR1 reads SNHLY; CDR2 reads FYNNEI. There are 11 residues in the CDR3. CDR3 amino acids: CASRATDTQYF. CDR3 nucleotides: TGTGCCAGCAGGGCCACAGATACGCAGTATTTT. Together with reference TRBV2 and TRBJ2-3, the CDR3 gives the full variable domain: EPEVTQTPSHQVTQMGQEVILRCVPISNHLYFYWYRQILGQKVEFLVSFYNNEISEKSEIFDDQFSVERPDGSNFTLKIRSTKLEDSAMYFCASRATDTQYFGPGTRLTVL.

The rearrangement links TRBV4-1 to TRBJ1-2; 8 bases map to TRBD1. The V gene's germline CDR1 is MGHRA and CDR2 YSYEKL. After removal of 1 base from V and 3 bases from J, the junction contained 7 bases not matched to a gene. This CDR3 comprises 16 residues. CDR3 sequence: CASSQALGQGDYGYTF. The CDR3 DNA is TGCGCCAGCAGCCAAGCCCTAGGACAGGGTGACTATGGCTACACCTTC.

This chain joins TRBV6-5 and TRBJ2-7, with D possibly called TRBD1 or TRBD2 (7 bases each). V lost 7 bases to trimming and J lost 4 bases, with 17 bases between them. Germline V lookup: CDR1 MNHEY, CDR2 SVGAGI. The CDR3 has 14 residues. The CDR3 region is CASKGAGVMYEQYF. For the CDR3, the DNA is TGTGCCAGCAAGGGGGCGGGAGTCATGTACGAGCAGTACTTC.

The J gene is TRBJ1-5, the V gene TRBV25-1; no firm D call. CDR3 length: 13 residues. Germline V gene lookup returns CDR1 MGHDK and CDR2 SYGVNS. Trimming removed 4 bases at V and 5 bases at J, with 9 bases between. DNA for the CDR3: TGTGCCAGCAGTGCCCCAGGAGATCAGCCCCAGCATTTT. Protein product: CASSAPGDQPQHF.

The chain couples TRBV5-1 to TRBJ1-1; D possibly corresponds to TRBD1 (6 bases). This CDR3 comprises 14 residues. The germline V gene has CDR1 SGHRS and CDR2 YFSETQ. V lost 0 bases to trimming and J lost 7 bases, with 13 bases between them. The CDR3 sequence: CASSLATGAGEAFF. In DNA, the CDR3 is TGCGCCAGCAGCTTGGCCACGGGGGCAGGTGAAGCTTTCTTT.

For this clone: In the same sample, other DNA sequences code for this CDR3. CDR3 loop: CASSLGGRAYEQYF. The DNA for the CDR3 is TGCGCCAGCAGCTTGGGAGGGCGCGCCTACGAGCAGTACTTC. The chain recombines TRBV5-1 with TRBJ2-7, with D possibly being TRBD2 (5 bases). V was cut by 0 bases and J by 2 bases, with 9 bases left in between. CDR1 SGHRS and CDR2 YFSETQ come from the germline V gene. CDR3 length equals 14 residues.

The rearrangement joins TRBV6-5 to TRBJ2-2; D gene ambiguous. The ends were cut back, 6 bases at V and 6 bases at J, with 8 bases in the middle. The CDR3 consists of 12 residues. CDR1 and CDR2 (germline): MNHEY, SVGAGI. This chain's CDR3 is CASSHLPGELFF. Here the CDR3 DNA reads TGTGCCAGCAGCCACCTACCCGGGGAGCTGTTTTTT.

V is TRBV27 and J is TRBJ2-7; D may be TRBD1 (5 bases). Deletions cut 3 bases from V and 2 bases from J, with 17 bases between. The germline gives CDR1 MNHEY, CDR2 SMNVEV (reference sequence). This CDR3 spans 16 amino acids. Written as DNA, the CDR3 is TGTGCCAGCAGTTTCCAATACAGGACGTCAGCCTACGAGCAGTACTTC. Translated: CASSFQYRTSAYEQYF.

The CDR3 loop reads CASSVGGTGDEQYF. CDR3 in DNA: TGCGCCAGCAGCGTTGGGGGGACAGGGGACGAGCAGTACTTC. The V call is TRBV5-1, the J call TRBJ2-7, with 10 bases aligning to TRBD1. The CDR3 runs to 14 residues. Unmatched junction bases numbered 6, after V lost 4 bases and J lost 5 bases. Germline CDR1 is SGHRS and CDR2 is YFSETQ.

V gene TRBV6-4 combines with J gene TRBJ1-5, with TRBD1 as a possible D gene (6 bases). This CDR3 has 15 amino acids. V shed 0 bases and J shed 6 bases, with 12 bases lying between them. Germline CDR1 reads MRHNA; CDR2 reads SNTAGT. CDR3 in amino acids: CASSDSWGAGQPQHF. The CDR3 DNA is TGTGCCAGCAGTGACTCCTGGGGGGCCGGTCAGCCCCAGCATTTT.

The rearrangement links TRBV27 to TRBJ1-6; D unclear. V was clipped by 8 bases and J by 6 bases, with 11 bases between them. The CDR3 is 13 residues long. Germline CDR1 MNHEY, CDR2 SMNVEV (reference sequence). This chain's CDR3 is CASRWESNSPLHF. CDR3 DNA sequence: TGTGCCAGCCGGTGGGAGTCTAATTCACCCCTCCACTTT.

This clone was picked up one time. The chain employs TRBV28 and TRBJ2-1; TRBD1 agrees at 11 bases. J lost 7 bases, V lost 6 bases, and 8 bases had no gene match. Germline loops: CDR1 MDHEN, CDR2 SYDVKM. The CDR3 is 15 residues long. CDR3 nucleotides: TGTGCCAGCAGCCAATTTGGACAGGGGGCAAATGAGCAGTTCTTC. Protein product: CASSQFGQGANEQFF. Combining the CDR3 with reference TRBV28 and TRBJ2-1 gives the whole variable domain DVKVTQSSRYLVKRTGEKVFLECVQDMDHENMFWYRQDPGLGLRLIYFSYDVKMKEKGDIPEGYSVSREKKERFSLILESASTNQTSMYLCASSQFGQGANEQFFGPGTRLTVL.

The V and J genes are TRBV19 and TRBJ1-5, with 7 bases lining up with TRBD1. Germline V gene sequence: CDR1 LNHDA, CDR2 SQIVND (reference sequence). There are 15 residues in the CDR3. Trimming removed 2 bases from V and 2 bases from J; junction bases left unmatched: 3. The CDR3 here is CASSIITGGNQPQHF. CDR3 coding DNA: TGTGCCAGTAGTATAATCACAGGGGGCAATCAGCCCCAGCATTTT.

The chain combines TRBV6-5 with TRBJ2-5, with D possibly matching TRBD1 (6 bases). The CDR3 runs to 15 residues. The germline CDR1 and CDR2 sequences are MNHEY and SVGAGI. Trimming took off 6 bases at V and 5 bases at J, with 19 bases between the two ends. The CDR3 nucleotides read TGTGCCAGCAGCAACCCATCCGGACAGAAGGAGACCCAGTACTTC. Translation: CASSNPSGQKETQYF.